In this sample, the clone carrying this T cell receptor beta chain turned up many times. Its antigen is unidentified. The data originate from a study of CD8 T cells in ankylosing spondylitis. Quantitative 5'-RACE with molecular barcodes produced the TCR beta libraries. TCRdb itself ran the 5' RACE reads through MiXCR, one entry per CDR3 protein. This sample has around 770,000 distinct CDR3 sequences, with approximately 12% found just once. Study-wide results and limits: Earlier studies detected some motif variants in reactive arthritis synovial fluid and blood. Reports say disease-linked clones showed up significantly more in matched ankylosing spondylitis synovial fluid. A motif of roughly 8 highly homologous TCR beta variants was seen as apparently characteristic of ankylosing spondylitis blood.

V shed 5 bases and J shed 5 bases, with 7 bases lying between them. CDR3 length: 12 residues. CDR1 is SGHTA and CDR2 is FQGNSA in the germline V gene. The chain joins TRBV7-2 to TRBJ2-1; D is ambiguous. Specimen: blood, either unsorted or a sorted T cell fraction (not recorded which). The TCR originated in a male donor with ankylosing spondylitis. CDR3 nucleotides: TGTGCCAGCAGCCTTAGGGACAATGAGCAGTTCTTC. It translates to CASSLRDNEQFF.